The 10 T cell receptor beta chains reported below all come from one sample, sequenced in a study of graft-versus-host responses after intestinal transplantation. These TCRs are of unknown antigen specificity. Sequencing used immunoSEQ multiplex PCR; TCRdb keeps in-frame clones, though not all of them. The table has tens of thousands of clones, around 82% seen once; the top ten hold 0.39%. The sequencing here drew on unstimulated CD4+ T cells sorted from spleen or lymph node cells, taken before transplant. The source of these receptors is a human donor who was the organ donor for an intestinal transplant.

The chain joins TRBV28 to TRBJ1-5, with D unresolved. Looked up from germline, CDR1 is MDHEN and CDR2 is SYDVKM. The germline V and J ends were trimmed by 7 bases and 3 bases, with 16 bases remaining between them. There are 15 residues in the CDR3. The CDR3 DNA is TGTGCCAGCAACTTTCGGTCCCAGGCCAATCAGCCCCAGCATTTT. Translating it yields CASNFRSQANQPQHF.

V and J are TRBV28 and TRBJ1-4; no reliable D call. This CDR3 is 12 amino acids long. Trimming pared 7 bases from V and 7 bases from J, leaving 10 bases between. Per the germline V gene, CDR1 is MDHEN and CDR2 is SYDVKM. The CDR3 DNA follows: TGTGCCAGCACAAACCGGGGTGAAAAACTGTTTTTT. Translation gives CASTNRGEKLFF.

The rearrangement uses TRBV7-2 and TRBJ2-3, with 9 bases fitting TRBD1. Germline lookup yields CDR1 SGHTA and CDR2 FQGNSA. The CDR3 is made up of 16 amino acids. The trim removed 1 base at V and 0 bases at J, leaving 2 bases unmatched. Here the CDR3 reads CASSLVGTGSTDTQYF. As DNA, the CDR3 is TGTGCCAGCAGCTTAGTAGGGACAGGGAGCACAGATACGCAGTATTTT.

The genes are TRBV6-1 and TRBJ1-1; D not certain. CDR3 length: 12 amino acids. Germline CDR1 is MNHNS and CDR2 is SASEGT. V lost 6 bases and J 7 bases, leaving 12 bases between the germline ends. CDR3 DNA: TGTGCCAGCAGCTATCCCGGTAGTGAAGCTTTCTTT. Its protein is CASSYPGSEAFF.

This chain uses TRBV6-5 with TRBJ1-2; 7 positions agree with TRBD1. V shed 7 bases, J shed 6 bases, and the junction held 8 bases outside the gene matches. The CDR3 covers 13 residues. The germline CDR1 and CDR2 sequences are MNHEY and SVGAGI. The CDR3, as DNA: TGTGCCAGCAAAGAACAGGGGTTCGATGGCTACACCTTC. Translating gives CASKEQGFDGYTF.

V usage is TRBV6-1 and J usage is TRBJ2-2; D is uncertain. The ends were cut back, 3 bases at V and 7 bases at J, with 9 bases in the middle. This CDR3 is 13 amino acids long. The germline V gene has CDR1 MNHNS and CDR2 SASEGT. DNA for the CDR3: TGTGCCAGCAGTGAGATAAGCCGCGGGGAGCTGTTTTTT. Translation: CASSEISRGELFF.

The chain couples TRBV29-1 to TRBJ2-1; 11 nucleotides agree with TRBD2. Germline values: CDR1 SQVTM, CDR2 ANQGSEA. The CDR3 spans 13 residues. V lost 4 bases and J lost 8; bases outside the gene matches: 4. As DNA, the CDR3 is TGCAGCGTTGGTAGCGGGGGGGCAGATGAGCAGTTCTTC. This codes for CSVGSGGADEQFF.

V is TRBV7-6 and J is TRBJ1-6; 9 bases fit TRBD1. J was trimmed by 7 bases and V by 1 base; bases with no gene match: 5. The CDR3 extends over 16 amino acids. Germline assignment: CDR1 SGHVS and CDR2 FNYEAQ. Here the CDR3 DNA reads TGTGCCAGCAGCTTAGAGGGACAGGGTTCAAATTCACCCCTCCACTTT. Translated: CASSLEGQGSNSPLHF.

The chain carries TRBV10-1 and TRBJ1-2; possible D gene TRBD1, 5 bases. This CDR3 has 14 residues. The V end was cut by 2 bases, the J end by 8 bases, with 15 bases between. Germline CDR1 and CDR2: WNHNN and SYGVQD (reference sequence). The CDR3 sequence is CASSETPQAGGYTF. In DNA, the CDR3 is TGCGCCAGCAGTGAGACCCCCCAGGCAGGGGGCTACACCTTC.

J is TRBJ1-1 and V is TRBV28, with 9 bases fitting TRBD1. This CDR3 region has 16 residues. J gave up 5 bases and V 6 bases, and 13 bases lay outside the gene matches. The V gene's germline CDR1 is MDHEN and CDR2 SYDVKM. DNA of the CDR3: TGTGCCAGCAGCACAGATTACAGGGGGCGCTTAACTGAAGCTTTCTTT. Protein sequence: CASSTDYRGRLTEAFF.